This TCR beta chain was captured in a study of blood T cells in healthy people across ages. This CDR3 has 14 amino acids. V shed 7 bases and J shed 2 bases, with 11 bases lying between them. Germline lookup yields CDR1 LNHNV and CDR2 YYDKDF (reference sequence). For every donor, a draw yielded ten milliliters of peripheral blood. Using a J-beta primer mix together with a sample-barcoded 5' primer, a second PCR was run for roughly 7 to 11 cycles. MiXCR was run by TCRdb on the 5' RACE reads, yielding one entry per CDR3 protein. The sample consists of 700,000 to 950,000 distinct CDR3 sequences, 40% to 45% of them appearing once.

The sample taken for sequencing was blood. The receptor's source is a woman aged 55 to 70 in good health. The chain carries TRBV15 and TRBJ1-4; no definite D call. CDR3 residues: CATTTLLTNEKLFF. For the CDR3, the DNA is TGTGCCACCACTACCTTGCTGACTAATGAAAAACTGTTTTTT.